This entry describes one T cell receptor beta chain. Its antigen is as yet unknown. Deletions cut 0 bases from V and 0 bases from J, with 12 bases between. Germline values: CDR1 LNHDA, CDR2 SQIVND (reference sequence). CDR3 length: 16 amino acids. Using immunoSEQ multiplex PCR, the repertoire was profiled, and TCRdb retains in-frame clones only, with some absent. This sample carries some 130,000 clones, approximately 90% of them seen once, and the ten largest clones take under 1.2%. This sample was included in a study of T cell responses to AZD1222 COVID-19 vaccine. Points from the study as a whole: In the spike-specific TCR repertoire, nearly half reportedly target unmutated variant regions.

It was second doses at about 4 or about 12 weeks that were pooled. Material: peripheral blood, obtained 28 days after the second AZD1222 dose. The V gene is TRBV19, the J gene TRBJ2-7; tentatively, D is TRBD1 (6 bases). This TCR was sampled from an adult who received the AZD1222 COVID-19 vaccine. In DNA form, the CDR3 reads TGTGCCAGTAGTATAGATCGGACAGCGCGCTCCTACGAGCAGTACTTC. This translates into CASSIDRTARSYEQYF. The variable domain in full, completed from reference TRBV19 and TRBJ2-7, reads DGGITQSPKYLFRKEGQNVTLSCEQNLNHDAMYWYRQDPGQGLRLIYYSQIVNDFQKGDIAEGYSVSREKKESFPLTVTSAQKNPTAFYLCASSIDRTARSYEQYFGPGTRLTVT.